The rows below give T cell receptor beta chains drawn from one sample of a study of blood T cell repertoires in COVID-19. Sequenced by immunoSEQ multiplex PCR; TCRdb stores in-frame clones only, minus some. The repertoire holds 65,000 or so clones, with around four fifths as singletons. The specimen sequenced was peripheral blood. The source of these receptors is a woman in her forties or fifties with active or convalescent COVID-19. Each CDR3 is given with its conserved first and last residue. A D gene is named only where the DNA matches it firmly. Clone size, where shown, is once, few, many, or a class for clones that have expanded.

J: TRBJ2-1
V: TRBV11-3
size: -
D: TRBD2
DNA: TGTGCCAGCAGCGCCGGGACTAGCCGTTACAATGAGCAGTTCTTC
CDR3: CASSAGTSRYNEQFF

J: TRBJ1-1
V: TRBV7-2
size: once
D: -
DNA: TGTGCCAGCAGCTTAGCCCCGCAGGGGAACACTGAAGCTTTCTTT
CDR3: CASSLAPQGNTEAFF

J: TRBJ2-7
V: TRBV18
size: -
D: -
DNA: TGTGCCAGCTCACCAGCGGAAGGGGCGAGCGAGCAGTACTTC
CDR3: CASSPAEGASEQYF

J: TRBJ2-7
V: TRBV21-1
size: -
D: -
DNA: TGTGCCAGCACTAGCGGGAGGGCCGACGAGCAGTACTTC
CDR3: CASTSGRADEQYF

J: TRBJ1-1
V: TRBV3-1/TRBV3-2
size: -
D: TRBD1
DNA: TGTGCCAGCAGCCGCTCGGGACAGGGGGCCACTGAAGCTTTCTTT
CDR3: CASSRSGQGATEAFF

J: TRBJ1-2
V: TRBV5-1
size: -
D: -
DNA: TGCGCCAGCAGCGTGGACGGGTCCCTAGACACCTTC
CDR3: CASSVDGSLDTF

J: TRBJ2-2
V: TRBV9
size: -
D: TRBD2
DNA: TGTGCCAGCAGCCTTAGACTAGCGGCTAACACCGGGGAGCTGTTTTTT
CDR3: CASSLRLAANTGELFF

J: TRBJ1-2
V: TRBV2
size: -
D: -
DNA: TGTGCCAGCAGTTCACAGGGTGACTATGGCTACACCTTC
CDR3: CASSSQGDYGYTF

J: TRBJ2-1
V: TRBV28
size: -
D: -
DNA: TGTGCCAGCAGAGAGAGCCGGGACTCAAAGTGGTTCTTC
CDR3: CASRESRDSKWFF

J: TRBJ1-4
V: TRBV30
size: -
D: -
DNA: TGTGCCTGGAGTGTAAGGCAGGGAAATGAAAAACTGTTTTTT
CDR3: CAWSVRQGNEKLFF

J: TRBJ1-2
V: TRBV6-5
size: -
D: TRBD1
DNA: TGTGCCAGCACCCCGGGACAGAATAACAATGGCTACACCTTC
CDR3: CASTPGQNNNGYTF

J: TRBJ2-4
V: TRBV18
size: -
D: TRBD2
DNA: TGTGCCAGCTCACCCCTTGGAAGCGGGAGCGGCAAAAACATTCAGTACTTC
CDR3: CASSPLGSGSGKNIQYF

J: TRBJ2-2
V: TRBV10-3
size: -
D: TRBD2
DNA: TGTGCCATAGGTAGCGGGAAAAGGGGCACCGGGGAGCTGTTTTTT
CDR3: CAIGSGKRGTGELFF

J: TRBJ2-1
V: TRBV7-2
size: -
D: -
DNA: TGTGCCAGCAGCTCTGCTGACCTACCCGGGGGGTTCTTC
CDR3: CASSSADLPGGFF

J: TRBJ2-5
V: TRBV24-1
size: -
D: -
DNA: TGTGCCACCAGTGATCCCGGAGCGGGCCAAGAGACCCAGTACTTC
CDR3: CATSDPGAGQETQYF

J: TRBJ2-7
V: TRBV12-5
size: -
D: -
DNA: TGTGCTAGTGGTCTCCGGGACTCCCCCACCTACGAGCAGTACTTC
CDR3: CASGLRDSPTYEQYF

J: TRBJ2-1
V: TRBV13
size: once
D: TRBD2
DNA: TGTGCCAGCAGCTTCCGACTAGCGGGAGACGAGCAGTTCTTC
CDR3: CASSFRLAGDEQFF

J: TRBJ1-6
V: TRBV10-3
size: -
D: -
DNA: TGTGCCATCAGTGAGCGTGGGGCCAATTCACCCCTCCACTTT
CDR3: CAISERGANSPLHF

J: TRBJ2-7
V: TRBV12-3/TRBV12-4
size: -
D: TRBD1
DNA: TGTGCCAGCAGATATGGACAGGCCTACGAGCAGTACTTC
CDR3: CASRYGQAYEQYF

J: TRBJ2-1
V: TRBV6-4
size: once
D: TRBD2
DNA: TGTGCCAGCAACAGCGGGGCGGGGGACAATGAGCAGTTCTTC
CDR3: CASNSGAGDNEQFF

J: TRBJ2-3
V: TRBV20-1
size: -
D: TRBD2
DNA: TGCAGTGCTAGTCGGCTAGCGGGACCCACAGATACGCAGTATTTT
CDR3: CSASRLAGPTDTQYF

J: TRBJ2-7
V: TRBV6-5
size: -
D: TRBD1
DNA: TGTGCCAGCAGCCGACGCGGACAGGGCTACGAGCAGTACTTC
CDR3: CASSRRGQGYEQYF

J: TRBJ2-1
V: TRBV14
size: few
D: -
DNA: TGTGCCAGCAGCCCGCTAAATGAGCAGTTCTTC
CDR3: CASSPLNEQFF

J: TRBJ1-1
V: TRBV5-1
size: many
D: -
DNA: TGCGCCAGCAGCCCAACCGGAGGGGCGGTGGAAGCTTTCTTT
CDR3: CASSPTGGAVEAFF

J: TRBJ2-7
V: TRBV4-2
size: -
D: TRBD2
DNA: TGTGCCAGCAGCCGAGGGACTAGCGGGATCTACGAGCAGTACTTC
CDR3: CASSRGTSGIYEQYF

J: TRBJ2-7
V: TRBV5-1
size: -
D: -
DNA: TGCGCCAGCAGCTTTGAGCGGCCCGACTACGAGCAGTACTTC
CDR3: CASSFERPDYEQYF

J: TRBJ2-1
V: TRBV6-5
size: -
D: -
DNA: TGTGCCAGCAGGGTCGGTCGGGATGAGCAGTTCTTC
CDR3: CASRVGRDEQFF

J: TRBJ1-5
V: TRBV4-3
size: many
D: -
DNA: TGCGCCAGCAGCCAAGAGCGGGGAGACCAGCCCCAGCATTTT
CDR3: CASSQERGDQPQHF

J: TRBJ2-7
V: TRBV7-9
size: -
D: -
DNA: TGTGCCAGCAGCCCAAATAGGGGCCTAAGACACTTAACCTACGAGCAGTACTTC
CDR3: CASSPNRGLRHLTYEQYF

J: TRBJ2-3
V: TRBV7-9
size: -
D: TRBD2
DNA: TGTGCCAGCAGCTTAGCGACCCGGACTAGCGGGAGGGGCACAGATACGCAGTATTTT
CDR3: CASSLATRTSGRGTDTQYF

J: TRBJ2-7
V: TRBV11-2
size: -
D: -
DNA: TGTGCCAGCAGCTTGGGGGCCACCCAAGTCTCGACCGAGCAGTACTTC
CDR3: CASSLGATQVSTEQYF

J: TRBJ1-1
V: TRBV6-5
size: -
D: TRBD1
DNA: TGTGCCAGCAGTTTGGGGACAGCCTTTGAAGCTTTCTTT
CDR3: CASSLGTAFEAFF

J: TRBJ1-6
V: TRBV4-3
size: few
D: TRBD1
DNA: TGCGCCAGCAGCCAGACTCCGGGACAGGGAAATTCACCCCTCCACTTT
CDR3: CASSQTPGQGNSPLHF

J: TRBJ1-3
V: TRBV4-2
size: -
D: TRBD1
DNA: TGTGCCAGCAGCCGAGAAAGAAGACAGGGCTCGGTTGGCAGGAACACCATATATTTT
CDR3: CASSRERRQGSVGRNTIYF